Following are 9 T cell receptor beta chains from one sample sequenced in a study of cytomegalovirus exposure and HLA in healthy donors (dated by TCRdb to the late 2010s). Library creation used the immunoSEQ multiplex PCR assay. For the multiplex PCR, a mixture combining 60 forward primers for TCR Vbeta segments and 13 reverse primers for TCR Jbeta segments was used. TCRdb provides this immuneACCESS table in a form limited to in-frame rearrangements. Some clones are lacking; in checked studies, under half of them reflect an unresolved V gene, and why the rest are absent is not known. Here the sample has about 130,000 clones; around four fifths occur a single time. Together, the top ten hold roughly 20% of the sample. The sequenced material came from PBMCs. These receptors were obtained from a man younger than 35 in good health and CMV-seropositive.

The chain joins TRBV10-3 to TRBJ1-5, with D hard to call. V gave up 4 bases and J gave up 1 base, with 8 bases separating them. The CDR3 is 14 amino acids. Germline lookup yields CDR1 ENHRY and CDR2 SYGVKD. In nucleotides, the CDR3 is TGTGCCATCAGTGCCGACGGGAGCAATCAGCCCCAGCATTTT. Translating it yields CAISADGSNQPQHF.

The gene calls are TRBV27 and TRBJ2-3; 11 bases match TRBD1. Germline CDR1 reads MNHEY; CDR2 reads SMNVEV (reference sequence). The CDR3 length is 14 residues. Trimming took 4 bases from V and 4 from J; bases not matched to a gene: 1. Here the CDR3 reads CASSSGQGADTQYF. The CDR3 nucleotides read TGTGCCAGCAGTTCGGGACAGGGGGCAGATACGCAGTATTTT.

This chain joins TRBV7-9 and TRBJ2-7; TRBD1 might be the D (6 bases). The CDR3 has 18 residues. V lost 1 base to trimming and J lost 2 bases, with 21 bases between them. Germline V gene data show CDR1 as SEHNR and CDR2 as FQNEAQ (reference sequence). The CDR3 is CASSLVPLTGFKTYEQYF. The CDR3 bases are TGTGCCAGCAGCTTAGTCCCCCTAACAGGGTTTAAGACCTACGAGCAGTACTTC.

The V and J genes are TRBV5-1 and TRBJ1-1; 8 bases agree with TRBD1. The CDR3 has 12 amino acids. Looked up from germline, CDR1 is SGHRS and CDR2 is YFSETQ. V lost 3 bases, J lost 7 bases, and 2 bases stayed unmatched. The CDR3 DNA is TGCGCCAGCAGCTATGGACAGGGTGAAGCTTTCTTT. Translated, it gives CASSYGQGEAFF. Together with reference TRBV5-1 and TRBJ1-1, the CDR3 gives the full variable domain: KAGVTQTPRYLIKTRGQQVTLSCSPISGHRSVSWYQQTPGQGLQFLFEYFSETQRNKGNFPGRFSGRQFSNSRSEMNVSTLELGDSALYLCASSYGQGEAFFGQGTRLTVV.

The chain links TRBV6-5 to TRBJ2-7; maybe TRBD2 (7 bases). The CDR3 loop spans 15 amino acids. Germline-derived CDR1 and CDR2 are MNHEY and SVGAGI. Trimming took off 0 bases at V and 4 bases at J, with 13 bases between the two ends. CDR3 sequence (DNA): TGTGCCAGCAGTTACTCGAGTCGGGGGGCGTACGAGCAGTACTTC. Translation: CASSYSSRGAYEQYF.

The V call is TRBV18, the J call TRBJ2-7; 8 nucleotides match TRBD1. This CDR3 spans 16 amino acids. With V trimmed by 0 bases and J by 4 bases, 8 bases remained unmatched. Germline values: CDR1 KGHSH, CDR2 LQKENI. The CDR3 loop reads CASSPPNTGQGYEQYF. CDR3 DNA: TGTGCCAGCTCACCACCGAATACAGGACAGGGTTACGAGCAGTACTTC. Together with reference TRBV18 and TRBJ2-7, the CDR3 gives the full variable domain: NAGVMQNPRHLVRRRGQEARLRCSPMKGHSHVYWYRQLPEEGLKFMVYLQKENIIDESGMPKERFSAEFPKEGPSILRIQQVVRGDSAAYFCASSPPNTGQGYEQYFGPGTRLTVT.

In DNA form, the CDR3 reads TGTGCCAGCAACGCCATTGGCGGGGCGCCATGGGACACTGAAGCTTTCTTT. It encodes CASNAIGGAPWDTEAFF. V and J are TRBV6-4 and TRBJ1-1; tentatively, D is TRBD1 (5 bases). V lost 7 bases and J 3 bases, leaving 24 bases between the germline ends. CDR1 MRHNA and CDR2 SNTAGT come from the germline V gene. The CDR3 runs to 17 residues.

The V and J genes are TRBV18 and TRBJ2-3, with D possibly TRBD2 on 6 matching bases. Germline V lookup: CDR1 KGHSH, CDR2 LQKENI. V was shortened by 0 bases and J by 5 bases, with 12 bases between the two germline ends. The CDR3 contains 15 residues. The DNA for the CDR3 is TGTGCCAGCTCACCACCGTGGAGGGAAGGAGATACGCAGTATTTT. This codes for CASSPPWREGDTQYF.

The V gene is TRBV5-1, the J gene TRBJ2-3, with D possibly being TRBD2 (6 bases). V lost 0 bases and J lost 1, with 9 bases in between. The CDR3 has 15 residues. Germline CDR1 is SGHRS and CDR2 is YFSETQ. The CDR3 sequence is CASSLAGGGTDTQYF. CDR3 in DNA: TGCGCCAGCAGCTTGGCCGGGGGTGGCACAGATACGCAGTATTTT.